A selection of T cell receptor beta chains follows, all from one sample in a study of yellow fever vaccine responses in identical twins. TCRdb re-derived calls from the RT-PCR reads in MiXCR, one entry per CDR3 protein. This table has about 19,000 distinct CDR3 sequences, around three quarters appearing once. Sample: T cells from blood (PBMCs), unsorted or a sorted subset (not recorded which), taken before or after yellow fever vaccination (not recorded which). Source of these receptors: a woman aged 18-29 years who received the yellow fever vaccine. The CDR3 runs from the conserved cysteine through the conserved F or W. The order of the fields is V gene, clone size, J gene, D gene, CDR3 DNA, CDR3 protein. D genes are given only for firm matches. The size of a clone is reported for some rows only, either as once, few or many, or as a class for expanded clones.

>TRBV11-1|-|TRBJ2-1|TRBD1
TGTGCCAGCAGCACTAAATCGGGACAGATTTACAATGAGCAGTTCTTC
CASSTKSGQIYNEQFF
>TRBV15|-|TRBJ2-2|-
TGTGCCACCAGCAGAGAAGGGCCTCCCGGGGAGCTGTTTTTT
CATSREGPPGELFF
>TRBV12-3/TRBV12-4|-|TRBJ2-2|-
TGTGCCAGCAGACTAGCAGGCGGGGAGCTGTTTTTT
CASRLAGGELFF
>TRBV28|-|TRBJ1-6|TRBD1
TGTGCCAGCAGTCCCTGGACAGGGGTTTCACCCCTCCACTTT
CASSPWTGVSPLHF
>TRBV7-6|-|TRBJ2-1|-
TGTGCCAGCAGCTTGGGGGGTATTTCCTACAATGAGCAGTTCTTC
CASSLGGISYNEQFF
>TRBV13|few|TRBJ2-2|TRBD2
TGTGCCAGCAGCCCGGCTAGCGGGAGATCCGGGGAGCTGTTTTTT
CASSPASGRSGELFF
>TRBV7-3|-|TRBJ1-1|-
TGTGCCAGCAGCTTCGGGAGGGAGGCTGAAGCTTTCTTT
CASSFGREAEAFF
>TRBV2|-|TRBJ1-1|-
TGTGCCAGCTGGGGGGGGACTGAAGCTTTCTTT
CASWGGTEAFF
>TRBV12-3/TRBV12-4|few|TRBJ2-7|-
TGTGCCAGCAGTAACAGGGTCTCCTACGAGCAGTACTTC
CASSNRVSYEQYF
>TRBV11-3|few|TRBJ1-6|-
TGTGCCAGCACCCCACGTGGGGTCCCCAATTCACCCCTCCACTTT
CASTPRGVPNSPLHF
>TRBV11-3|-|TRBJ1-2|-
TGTGCCAGCAGCTTAGTAGGGGATGGCTACACCTTC
CASSLVGDGYTF
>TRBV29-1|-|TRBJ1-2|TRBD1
TGCAGCGTTGGCCCCGGGACAGGGGGTCGGGCAACCTATGGCTACACCTTC
CSVGPGTGGRATYGYTF
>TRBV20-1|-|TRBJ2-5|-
TGCACCGCTGGAGGCCCCGGGGCCCAGTACTTC
CTAGGPGAQYF
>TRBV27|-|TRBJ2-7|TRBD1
TGTGCCAGCAGGTTAGCCGGGTCCAGGGGGGAGCAGTACTTC
CASRLAGSRGEQYF
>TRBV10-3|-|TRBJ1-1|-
TGTGCCATCAGTGAGGAGGGGCGTTTTTACATGAACACTGAAGCTTTCTTT
CAISEEGRFYMNTEAFF
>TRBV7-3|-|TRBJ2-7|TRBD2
TGTGCCAGCAGCTGGACTAGCGGCCCTAACGAGCAGTACTTC
CASSWTSGPNEQYF
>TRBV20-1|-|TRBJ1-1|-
TGCAGTGCTAGACGAGGGGCGGAAGCTTTCTTT
CSARRGAEAFF
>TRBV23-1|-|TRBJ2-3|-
TGCGCCAGCAGTCAATCCAGAACGCAGTATTTT
CASSQSRTQYF
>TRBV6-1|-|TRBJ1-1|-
TGTGCCAGCAGTGTAGGACTCATGAACACTGAAGCTTTCTTT
CASSVGLMNTEAFF
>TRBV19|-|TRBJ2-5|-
TGTGCCAGTAGTGCCCAACGGCAAGAGACCCAGTACTTC
CASSAQRQETQYF
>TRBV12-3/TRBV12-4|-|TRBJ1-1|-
TGTGCCAGCAGCCCATTGGGGGGGACTGAAGCTTTCTTT
CASSPLGGTEAFF
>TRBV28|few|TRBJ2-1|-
TGTGCCAGCAGTAAGGGCTACGCGGGATCTGAGCAGTTCTTC
CASSKGYAGSEQFF
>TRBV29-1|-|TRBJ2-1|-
TGCAGCGTTTTATCGGAGCGGTACAATGAGCAGTTCTTC
CSVLSERYNEQFF
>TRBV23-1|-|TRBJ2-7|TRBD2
TGCGCCAGCAGTCAATCTTTCAGTGGCGGGAGGCTCTACGAGCAGTACTTC
CASSQSFSGGRLYEQYF
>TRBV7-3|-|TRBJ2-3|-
TGTGCCAGCAGCTTAAGAACGTGGGGTGCAGATACGCAGTATTTT
CASSLRTWGADTQYF
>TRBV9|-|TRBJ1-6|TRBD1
TGTGCCAGCAGCCCATCGGGACAGGGGAATTCACCCCTCCACTTT
CASSPSGQGNSPLHF
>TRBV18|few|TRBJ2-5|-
TGTGCCAGCTCACTCGCGAACCAAGAGACCCAGTACTTC
CASSLANQETQYF
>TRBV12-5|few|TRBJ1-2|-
TGTGCTAGTGGTTTGGGGGGGCCAGCCTATGGCTACACCTTC
CASGLGGPAYGYTF
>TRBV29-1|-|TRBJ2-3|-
TGCAGCGTTCGGCGGGAAACAGATACGCAGTATTTT
CSVRRETDTQYF
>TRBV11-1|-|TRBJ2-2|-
TGTGCCAGCCGGGGTCTCCCCGGGGAGCTGTTTTTT
CASRGLPGELFF
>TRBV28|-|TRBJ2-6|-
TGTGCCAGCACCTCTGACGGGCCCTCTGGGGCCAACGTCCTGACTTTC
CASTSDGPSGANVLTF
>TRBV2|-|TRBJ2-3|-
TGTGCCAGCAGTGGGTTGGCTCCCACAGATACGCAGTATTTT
CASSGLAPTDTQYF
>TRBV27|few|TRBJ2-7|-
TGTGCCAGCAGTCGAGGACAGTTGGGCTCCTACGAGCAGTACTTC
CASSRGQLGSYEQYF
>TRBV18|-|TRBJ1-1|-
TGTGCCACCCTACAGGGAATGAGGCCTGAAGCTTTCTTT
CATLQGMRPEAFF
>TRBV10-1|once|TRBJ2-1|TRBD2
TGCGCCAGCAGTGAGCGGAGACTAGCGGGAATGGGGAATGAGCAGTTCTTC
CASSERRLAGMGNEQFF
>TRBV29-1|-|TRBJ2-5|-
TGCAGCGTTGGGGAAAGGACCCAAGAGACCCAGTACTTC
CSVGERTQETQYF
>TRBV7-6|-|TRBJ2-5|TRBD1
TGTGCCAGCAGCTCTTTCAGGGGGCAAGAGACCCAGTACTTC
CASSSFRGQETQYF
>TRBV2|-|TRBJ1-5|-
TGTGCCAGAAGCCCAGGGCTCTATAGCAATCAGCCCCAGCATTTT
CARSPGLYSNQPQHF
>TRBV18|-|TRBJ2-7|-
TGTGCCAGCTCACCCAACTCGGCCTACGAGCAGTACTTC
CASSPNSAYEQYF
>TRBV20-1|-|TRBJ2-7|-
TGCAGTGCTAGAGATAGCCAGGTGAACTCCTACGAGCAGTACTTC
CSARDSQVNSYEQYF
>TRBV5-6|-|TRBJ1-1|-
TGTGCCAGCAGCTTGGGACACACCATGAACACTGAAGCTTTCTTT
CASSLGHTMNTEAFF
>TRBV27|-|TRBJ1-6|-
TGTGCCAGCAGTTTTCGGCAGGGGAATTCACCCCTCCACTTT
CASSFRQGNSPLHF
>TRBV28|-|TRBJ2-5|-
TGTGCCAGCAGTTTGCCCACACGGCTCCAAGAGACCCAGTACTTC
CASSLPTRLQETQYF
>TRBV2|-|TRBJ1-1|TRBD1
TGTGCCAGCAGGGGACAGCTGCACACTGAAGCTTTCTTT
CASRGQLHTEAFF
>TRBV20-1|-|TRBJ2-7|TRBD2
TGCAGTGCCATCCGGGACTATGGCTACGAGCAGTACTTC
CSAIRDYGYEQYF
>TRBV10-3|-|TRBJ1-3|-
TGTGCCATCAGTGAGTCCGGGTTGAGCTCTGGAAACACCATATATTTT
CAISESGLSSGNTIYF
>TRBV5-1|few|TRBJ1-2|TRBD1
TGCGCCAGCAGCTTGGATCCAGGGACAGAAGGCTACACCTTC
CASSLDPGTEGYTF
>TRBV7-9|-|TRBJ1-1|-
TGTGCCAGCAGCTTAGTTGTGGACACCGAAGCTTTCTTT
CASSLVVDTEAFF
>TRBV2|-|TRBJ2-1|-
TGTGCCAGCAGCGAAGAGGGTAGGGGCTCCTACAATGAGCAGTTCTTC
CASSEEGRGSYNEQFF
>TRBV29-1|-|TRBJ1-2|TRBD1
TGCAGCGTTGGACAGGGTAACTATGGCTACACCTTC
CSVGQGNYGYTF
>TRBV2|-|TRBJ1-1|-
TGTGCCAGCAGCGGCCCGACCGGGCCAAACACTGAAGCTTTCTTT
CASSGPTGPNTEAFF
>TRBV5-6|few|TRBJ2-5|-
TGTGCCAGCAGCTTGCCATTGGAGACCCAGTACTTC
CASSLPLETQYF
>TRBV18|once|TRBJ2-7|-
TGTGCCAGCTCACCTACAAGTTCCTACGAGCAGTACTTC
CASSPTSSYEQYF
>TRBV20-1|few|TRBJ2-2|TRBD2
TGCAGTGCTAGAGATCCGGGACTAGACTCCGGGGAGCTGTTTTTT
CSARDPGLDSGELFF
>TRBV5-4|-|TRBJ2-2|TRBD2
TGTGCCAGCAGCTTGGTCCTAGCGGCGGACACCGGGGAGCTGTTTTTT
CASSLVLAADTGELFF
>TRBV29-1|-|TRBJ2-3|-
TGCAGCGCCTGGCGCGAGGGGAGCACAGATACGCAGTATTTT
CSAWREGSTDTQYF
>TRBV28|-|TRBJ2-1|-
TGTGCCAGCAGTTTGCCCGCACGGAAGGACAATGAGCAGTTCTTC
CASSLPARKDNEQFF
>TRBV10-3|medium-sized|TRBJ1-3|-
TGTGCCATCATGGGGGAGGCGAGTGGAAACACCATATATTTT
CAIMGEASGNTIYF